These 22 T cell receptor beta chains came from one sample sequenced in a study of CD8 T cells in ankylosing spondylitis. MiXCR was run by TCRdb on the 5' RACE reads, yielding one entry per CDR3 protein. The sample comprises 350,000 to 550,000 distinct CDR3 sequences, roughly 26% of which are singletons, and 0.89% rests with the top ten. Antigens of these TCRs are unknown. Study-level findings and limits: Apparently characteristic of ankylosing spondylitis blood was a TCR beta motif (roughly eight highly homologous variants).

Source material: blood, either unsorted or a sorted T cell fraction (not recorded which). These receptors came from a male donor with ankylosing spondylitis.

This clonotype was seen more than once but under ten times. The chain links TRBV11-2 to TRBJ1-3; D is uncertain. Trimming took 4 bases from V and 4 from J, leaving 20 bases between them. The CDR3 totals 17 residues. Germline CDR1 is SGHAT and CDR2 is FQNNGV. In DNA, the CDR3 is TGTGCCAGCAGCTCGAAAGACGGGCCGAAAGCCGGAAACACCATATATTTT. Its protein product is CASSSKDGPKAGNTIYF.

The chain joins TRBV5-6 to TRBJ2-3, with D maybe TRBD2 (5 bases). Germline loops: CDR1 SGHDT, CDR2 YYEEEE. The CDR3 is 13 amino acids. Between the trimmed V and J ends, which lost 4 bases and 4 bases, there was a span of 10 bases. The CDR3 protein is CASSRARADTQYF. CDR3 DNA sequence: TGTGCCAGCAGCAGGGCGCGGGCAGATACGCAGTATTTT.

The chain carries TRBV7-8 and TRBJ2-3, with a weak D call TRBD2 (6 bases). The CDR3 runs 15 residues. Germline V gene lookup returns CDR1 SGHVS and CDR2 FQNEAQ. Trimming cost V 5 bases and J 0 bases, with 12 bases left between them. CDR3 sequence (DNA): TGTGCCAGCAGCGCCGGGGGAGTTAGCACAGATACGCAGTATTTT. Protein sequence: CASSAGGVSTDTQYF. Combining the CDR3 with reference TRBV7-8 and TRBJ2-3 gives the whole variable domain GAGVSQSPRYKVAKRGQDVALRCDPISGHVSLFWYQQALGQGPEFLTYFQNEAQLDKSGLPSDRFFAERPEGSVSTLKIQRTQQEDSAVYLCASSAGGVSTDTQYFGPGTRLTVL.

The V and J genes are TRBV18 and TRBJ2-1; D not resolved. The CDR3 has 14 amino acids. Germline CDR1 is KGHSH and CDR2 is LQKENI. Trimming removed 4 bases at V and 4 bases at J, with 11 bases between. The CDR3 DNA follows: TGTGCCAGCTCACAAAGAGACCGATACAATGAGCAGTTCTTC. Encoded protein: CASSQRDRYNEQFF.

This sequence joins TRBV6-1 and TRBJ2-5, with D possibly matching TRBD2 (5 bases). This CDR3 has 13 residues. Germline CDR1 is MNHNS and CDR2 is SASEGT. V was shortened by 8 bases and J by 7 bases, with 17 bases between the two germline ends. The CDR3 sequence is CASPSSHAGTQYF. In DNA, the CDR3 is TGTGCCAGCCCCTCTTCCCACGCGGGGACCCAGTACTTC.

A few counts support this clonotype. This rearrangement joins TRBV18 to TRBJ2-7, with 8 positions matching TRBD1. V shed 5 bases and J 2 bases; nucleotides not matched to a gene: 5. Germline V CDR1 and CDR2: KGHSH, LQKENI. CDR3 length: 14 amino acids. The CDR3 region has the DNA TGTGCCAGCTCATCGACAGGGGTCCCCTACGAGCAGTACGTC. Its translation is CASSSTGVPYEQYV.

This clonotype has only a few counts. V gene TRBV7-2 combines with J gene TRBJ2-7; TRBD2 matches at 8 bases. This CDR3 is built from 15 residues. CDR1 and CDR2 from the germline V gene are SGHTA and FQGNSA. Trimming removed 7 bases from V and 6 bases from J; junction bases left unmatched: 14. CDR3: CASTSPNGRAGEQYF. Here the CDR3 DNA reads TGTGCCAGCACCTCCCCTAACGGGAGGGCCGGCGAGCAGTACTTC.

The gene calls are TRBV19 and TRBJ2-2; a weak D match, TRBD1 (6 bases). The germline V gene has CDR1 LNHDA and CDR2 SQIVND (reference sequence). This CDR3 contains 15 residues. V lost 3 bases to trimming and J lost 7 bases, with 15 bases between them. This CDR3 reads CASSIAQGWRGELFF. The CDR3 DNA reads TGTGCCAGTAGTATTGCACAGGGATGGCGCGGGGAGCTGTTTTTT.

V usage is TRBV4-1 and J usage is TRBJ1-3, with 8 bases fitting TRBD1. This CDR3 comprises 18 residues. Trimming removed 1 base from V and 1 base from J; junction bases left unmatched: 9. The germline gives CDR1 MGHRA, CDR2 YSYEKL. CDR3 amino acids: CASSQVSAGGTSGNTIYF. The CDR3 nucleotides are TGCGCCAGCAGCCAAGTATCGGCAGGGGGCACATCTGGAAACACCATATATTTT.

This chain uses TRBV4-1 with TRBJ2-3; 9 bases are a match to TRBD2. This CDR3 region has 16 residues. Germline loops: CDR1 MGHRA, CDR2 YSYEKL. With V trimmed by 1 base and J by 8 bases, 10 bases remained unmatched. The chain's CDR3 is CASSQGGSGRMGTQYF. The CDR3 DNA sequence: TGCGCCAGCAGCCAAGGGGGTAGCGGGAGAATGGGTACGCAGTATTTT.

The chain uses TRBV12-3 or TRBV12-4 and TRBJ2-1, with 8 bases matching TRBD2. Trimming removed 0 bases from V and 6 bases from J; junction bases left unmatched: 7. CDR3 length equals 16 residues. This CDR3 reads CASSLALGGRLNEQFF. The CDR3 DNA follows: TGTGCCAGCAGTTTAGCGCTGGGCGGGAGGCTCAATGAGCAGTTCTTC.

The rearrangement links TRBV20-1 to TRBJ1-5; TRBD1 aligns across 8 bases. The germline CDR1 and CDR2 sequences are DFQATT and SNEGSKA (reference sequence). The CDR3 is 18 residues long. V trimming: 5 bases; J trimming: 4 bases; junction bases outside the gene matches: 19. CDR3 sequence: CSAQSPPTGDLGNQPQHF. The CDR3 coding sequence is TGCAGTGCTCAGTCCCCCCCGACAGGGGATCTGGGGAATCAGCCCCAGCATTTT.

This clonotype was seen a few times. CDR3 bases: TGTGCCAGCAGCTTAGGGGGACTGGCTGAGCAGTACGTC. Its protein is CASSLGGLAEQYV. The genes are TRBV13 and TRBJ2-7, with TRBD2 as a possible D gene (6 bases). Between the trimmed V and J ends, which lost 0 bases and 7 bases, there was a span of 10 bases. CDR3 length: 13 amino acids. The germline V gene encodes CDR1 PRHDT and CDR2 FYEKMQ (reference sequence).

V is TRBV7-2 and J is TRBJ1-5; 8 bases are shared with TRBD1. Trimming took 1 base from V and 6 from J; bases not matched to a gene: 5. The CDR3 totals 15 residues. Germline CDR1 reads SGHTA; CDR2 reads FQGNSA. CDR3 bases: TGTGCCAGCAGCTTAGTAGCAGGGGGCTTTCAGCCCCAGCATTTT. Its translation is CASSLVAGGFQPQHF. Full variable domain (outside the CDR3, taken from reference TRBV7-2 and TRBJ1-5): GAGVSQSPSNKVTEKGKDVELRCDPISGHTALYWYRQSLGQGLEFLIYFQGNSAPDKSGLPSDRFSAERTGGSVSTLTIQRTQQEDSAVYLCASSLVAGGFQPQHFGDGTRLSIL.

This clonotype appeared once. One junction end does not reproduce the germline sequence, and a read error may be involved. V usage is TRBV5-6 and J usage is TRBJ2-1; TRBD2 agrees at 9 bases. The CDR3 contains 15 residues. Germline lookup yields CDR1 SGHDT and CDR2 YYEEEE. CDR3 bases: TGTACCAGCAGCTTGGTTAGCGGGAGCCCGAATGAGCAGTTCTTC. Protein sequence: CTSSLVSGSPNEQFF.

The chain recombines TRBV5-1 with TRBJ2-7; 9 nucleotides line up with TRBD1. This CDR3 has 13 residues. The germline V gene has CDR1 SGHRS and CDR2 YFSETQ. The trim removed 2 bases at V and 6 bases at J, leaving 3 bases unmatched. DNA of the CDR3: TGCGCCAGCAGCTTAACAGGGGGCGCCGAGCAGTACTTC. Encoded protein: CASSLTGGAEQYF.

The rearrangement links TRBV12-3 or TRBV12-4 to TRBJ2-1; 13 bases are shared with TRBD2. With V trimmed by 4 bases and J by 2 bases, 8 bases remained unmatched. This CDR3 is built from 18 residues. CDR3 sequence (DNA): TGTGCCAGCAGTTCCCGGACTAGCGGGAGTGGTCCCTACAATGAGCAGTTCTTC. Its translation: CASSSRTSGSGPYNEQFF.

The V call is TRBV12-3 or TRBV12-4, the J call TRBJ2-2; the D gene could be TRBD1 or TRBD2 (5 bases each). This CDR3 has 14 residues. The germline V and J ends were trimmed by 8 bases and 0 bases, with 10 bases remaining between them. The CDR3 nucleotides read TGTGCCAGCGGGACGGGGCCGAACACCGGGGAGCTGTTTTTT. Translating gives CASGTGPNTGELFF.

This clonotype came up a few times. The chain links TRBV5-1 to TRBJ1-2; TRBD1 matches at 10 bases. V was pared by 4 bases and J by 1 base, with 7 bases of the junction left unmatched. The CDR3 is 16 residues long. Germline assignment: CDR1 SGHRS and CDR2 YFSETQ. CDR3 coding DNA: TGCGCCAGCAGCCCCGATGGACAGGGGGTTAACTATGGCTACACCTTC. The encoded protein is CASSPDGQGVNYGYTF.

The genes are TRBV24-1 and TRBJ1-5; the D is unclear. Germline V gene lookup returns CDR1 KGHDR and CDR2 SFDVKD. The CDR3 spans 13 residues. Trimming cost V 2 bases and J 9 bases, with 10 bases left between them. The CDR3 DNA is TGTGCCACCAGTGATTCCCTCGAGTGGCCCCAGCATTTT. Its translation is CATSDSLEWPQHF.

The V gene is TRBV20-1, the J gene TRBJ2-2, with 9 nucleotides matching TRBD2. CDR3 size: 17 residues. Germline V CDR1 and CDR2: DFQATT, SNEGSKA (reference sequence). V trimming: 3 bases; J trimming: 7 bases; junction bases outside the gene matches: 15. The CDR3 is CSARAFKAGGPGGELFF. The CDR3 DNA reads as TGCAGTGCTAGGGCCTTTAAGGCGGGAGGGCCAGGCGGGGAGCTGTTTTTT.

In its sample, this clonotype was seen a few times. The V call is TRBV12-3 or TRBV12-4, the J call TRBJ2-5, with D possibly matching TRBD2 (5 bases). The germline V and J ends were trimmed by 3 bases and 1 base, with 9 bases remaining between them. The CDR3 is 14 amino acids. CDR3 sequence (DNA): TGTGCCAGCAGTTTGCGCGCGGGCCAAGAGACCCAGTACTTC. It translates to CASSLRAGQETQYF.